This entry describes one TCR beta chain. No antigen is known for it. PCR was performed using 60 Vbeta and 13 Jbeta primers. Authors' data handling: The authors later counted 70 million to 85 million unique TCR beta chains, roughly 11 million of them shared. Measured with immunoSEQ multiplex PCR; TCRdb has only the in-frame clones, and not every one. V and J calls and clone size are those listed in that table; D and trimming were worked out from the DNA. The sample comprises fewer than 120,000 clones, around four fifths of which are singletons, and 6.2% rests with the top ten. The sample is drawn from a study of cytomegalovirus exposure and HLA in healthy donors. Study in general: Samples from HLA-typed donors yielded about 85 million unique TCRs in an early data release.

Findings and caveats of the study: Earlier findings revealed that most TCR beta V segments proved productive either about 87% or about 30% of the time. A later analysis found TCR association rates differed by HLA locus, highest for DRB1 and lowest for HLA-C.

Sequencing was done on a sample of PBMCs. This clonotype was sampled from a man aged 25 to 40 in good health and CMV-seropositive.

The CDR3 spells CAWSRDRAWNEQFF. The CDR3 DNA sequence: TGTGCCTGGTCACGGGACAGGGCGTGGAATGAGCAGTTCTTC. This chain links TRBV30 with TRBJ2-1; 9 nucleotides agree with TRBD1. Trimming cost V 5 bases and J 7 bases; bases outside gene matches: 9. Germline CDR1 and CDR2: GTSNPN and SVGIG (reference sequence). The CDR3 covers 14 residues.